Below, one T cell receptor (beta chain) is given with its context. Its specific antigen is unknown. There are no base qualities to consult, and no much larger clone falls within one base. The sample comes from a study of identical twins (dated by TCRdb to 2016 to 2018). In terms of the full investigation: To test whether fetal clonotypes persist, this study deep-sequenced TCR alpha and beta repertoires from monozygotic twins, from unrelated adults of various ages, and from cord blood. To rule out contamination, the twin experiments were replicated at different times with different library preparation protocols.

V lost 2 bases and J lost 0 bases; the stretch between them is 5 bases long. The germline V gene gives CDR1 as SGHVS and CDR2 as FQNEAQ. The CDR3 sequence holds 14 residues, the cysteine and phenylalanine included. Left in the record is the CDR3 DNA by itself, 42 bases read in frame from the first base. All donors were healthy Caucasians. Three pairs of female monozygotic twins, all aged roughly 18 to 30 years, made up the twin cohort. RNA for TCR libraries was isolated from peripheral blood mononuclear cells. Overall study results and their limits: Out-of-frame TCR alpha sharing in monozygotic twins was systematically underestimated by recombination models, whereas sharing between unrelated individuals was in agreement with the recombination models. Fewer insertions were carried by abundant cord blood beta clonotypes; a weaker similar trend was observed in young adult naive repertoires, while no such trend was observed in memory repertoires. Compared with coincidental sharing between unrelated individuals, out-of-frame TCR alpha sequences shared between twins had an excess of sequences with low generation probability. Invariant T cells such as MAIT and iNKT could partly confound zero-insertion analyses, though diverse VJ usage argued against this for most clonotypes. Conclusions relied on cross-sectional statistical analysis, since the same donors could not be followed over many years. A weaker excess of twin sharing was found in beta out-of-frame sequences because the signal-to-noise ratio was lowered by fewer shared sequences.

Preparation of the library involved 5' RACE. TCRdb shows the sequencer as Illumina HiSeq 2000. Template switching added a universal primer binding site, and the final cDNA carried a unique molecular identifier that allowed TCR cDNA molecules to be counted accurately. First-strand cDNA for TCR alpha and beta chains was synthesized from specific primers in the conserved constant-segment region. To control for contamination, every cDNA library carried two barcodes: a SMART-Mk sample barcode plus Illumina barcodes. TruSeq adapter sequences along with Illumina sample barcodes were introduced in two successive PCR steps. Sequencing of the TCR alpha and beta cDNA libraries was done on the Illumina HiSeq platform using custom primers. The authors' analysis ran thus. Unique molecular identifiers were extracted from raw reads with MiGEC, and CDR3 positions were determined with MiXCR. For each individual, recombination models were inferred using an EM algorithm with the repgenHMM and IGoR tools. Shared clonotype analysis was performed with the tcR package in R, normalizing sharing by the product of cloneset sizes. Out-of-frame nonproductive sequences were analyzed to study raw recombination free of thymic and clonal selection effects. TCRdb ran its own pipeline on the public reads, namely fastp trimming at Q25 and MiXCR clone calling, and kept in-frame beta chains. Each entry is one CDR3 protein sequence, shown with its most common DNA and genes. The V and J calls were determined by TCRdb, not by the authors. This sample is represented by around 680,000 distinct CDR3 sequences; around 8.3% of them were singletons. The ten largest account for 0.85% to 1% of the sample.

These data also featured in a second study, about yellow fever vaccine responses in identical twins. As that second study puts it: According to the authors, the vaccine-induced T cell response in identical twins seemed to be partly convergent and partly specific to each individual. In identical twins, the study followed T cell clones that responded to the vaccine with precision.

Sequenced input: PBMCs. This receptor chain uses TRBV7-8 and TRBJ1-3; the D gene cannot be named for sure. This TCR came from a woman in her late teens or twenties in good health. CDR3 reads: CASSLTSSGNTIYF. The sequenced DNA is TGTGCCAGCAGCTTAACGAGCTCTGGAAACACCATATATTTT.